This T cell receptor beta chain derives from a study of blood T cell repertoires in COVID-19. Clones were sequenced by immunoSEQ multiplex PCR, and TCRdb holds only the in-frame ones, with some missing. Seen here are approximately 250,000 clones, nearly 95% observed once, and the top ten hold more than 0.8%. From germline, CDR1 is SGHNT and CDR2 YYREEE (reference sequence). This CDR3 is built from 12 residues. V lost 2 bases and J 4 bases, leaving 4 bases between the germline ends. The chain joins TRBV5-4 to TRBJ1-3; no definite D call. This clonotype was sampled from a man aged 30 to 39 with COVID-19, enrolled during active disease. Sequencing was done on a sample of peripheral blood. CDR3 amino acids: CASSFGGNTIYF. The CDR3 DNA follows: TGTGCCAGCAGCTTCGGGGGAAACACCATATATTTT.